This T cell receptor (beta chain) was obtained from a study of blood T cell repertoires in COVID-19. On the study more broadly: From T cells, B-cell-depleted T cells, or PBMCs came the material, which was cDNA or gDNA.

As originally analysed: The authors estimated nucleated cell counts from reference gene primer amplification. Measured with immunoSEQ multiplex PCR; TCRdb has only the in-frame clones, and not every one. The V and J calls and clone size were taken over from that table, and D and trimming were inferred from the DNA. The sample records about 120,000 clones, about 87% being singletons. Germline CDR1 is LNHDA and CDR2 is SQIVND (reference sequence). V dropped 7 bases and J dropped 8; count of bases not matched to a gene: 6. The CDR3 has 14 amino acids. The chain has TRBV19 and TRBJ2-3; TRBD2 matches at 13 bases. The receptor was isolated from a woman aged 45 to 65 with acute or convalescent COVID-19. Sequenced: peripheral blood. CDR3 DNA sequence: TGTGCCAGTACCCGGACTAGCGGGAGAAGTACGCAGTATTTT. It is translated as CASTRTSGRSTQYF.